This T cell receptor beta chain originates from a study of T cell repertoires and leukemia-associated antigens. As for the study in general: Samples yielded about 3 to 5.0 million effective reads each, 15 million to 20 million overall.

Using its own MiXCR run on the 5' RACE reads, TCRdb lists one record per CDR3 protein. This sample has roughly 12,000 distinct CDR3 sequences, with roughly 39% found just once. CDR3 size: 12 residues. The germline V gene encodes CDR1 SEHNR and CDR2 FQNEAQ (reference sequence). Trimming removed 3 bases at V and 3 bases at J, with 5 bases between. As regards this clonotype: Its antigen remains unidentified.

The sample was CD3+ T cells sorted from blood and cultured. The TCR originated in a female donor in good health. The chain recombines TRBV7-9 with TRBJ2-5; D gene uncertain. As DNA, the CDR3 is TGTGCCAGCAGCTTGTTAAAAGAGACCCAGTACTTC. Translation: CASSLLKETQYF.